This T cell receptor beta chain was documented in a study of blood T cell repertoires in COVID-19. Overall study context: The origin of the acute and convalescent COVID-19 samples was the United States, Italy and Spain. PBMCs, B-cell-depleted T cells, or T cells were the source of the cDNA or gDNA that made up the material.

Original methodology: Counts of nucleated cells, estimated from reference gene primer amplification, were obtained. The repertoire was sequenced with immunoSEQ multiplex PCR; TCRdb's copy has only in-frame clones and lacks some. The V and J calls and clone size are taken from that table; D and trimming were inferred from the DNA. The table shows about 170,000 clones, with approximately 86% occurring only once. The clonotype originates from a man between 45 and 60 years old with active or convalescent COVID-19. Sequencing was done on a sample of peripheral blood.

The CDR3: CASSFRDREQETQYF. The CDR3, as DNA: TGTGCCAGCAGCTTCCGGGACAGGGAACAAGAGACCCAGTACTTC. This rearrangement joins TRBV7-6 to TRBJ2-5, with 9 bases identical to TRBD1. Germline V gene data show CDR1 as SGHVS and CDR2 as FNYEAQ. The CDR3 length is 15 residues. Losses at the gene ends were 3 bases for V and 2 bases for J; bases not matched to a gene: 4.